The entry below describes one T cell receptor beta chain. The sample originates from a study of blood T cell repertoires in COVID-19. Looking at the study overall: The United States, Italy and Spain provided the acute and convalescent COVID-19 samples. Sources were T cells, B-cell-depleted T cells, or PBMCs; the material itself was cDNA or gDNA.

Germline lookup yields CDR1 MDHEN and CDR2 SYDVKM. Trimming removed 3 bases at V and 0 bases at J, with 9 bases between. The CDR3 is 15 amino acids. Original processing methods: Amplification of reference gene primers was used by the study to estimate nucleated cell counts. The protocol was immunoSEQ multiplex PCR, while the TCRdb copy is restricted to in-frame clones and leaves out a portion. D and trimming come from the DNA, and the V and J calls and clone size come from that table. The data show 100,000 to 120,000 clones, about 83% seen once. The chain couples TRBV28 to TRBJ1-5, with D possibly TRBD1 on 6 matching bases. The sequence came from a woman in her 70s with acute or convalescent COVID-19. Sequenced: peripheral blood. In DNA form, the CDR3 reads TGTGCCAGCAGTTTCGGACAGTATAGCAATCAGCCCCAGCATTTT. Residues: CASSFGQYSNQPQHF.